The 10 T cell receptor beta chains presented below share a single source sample, sequenced in a study of CD8 T cells in Susac syndrome (dated by TCRdb to the late 2010s). Library preparation was by the immunoSEQ multiplex PCR assay. RNA was extracted using the RNeasy kit, and roughly 0.45 to 1 ug of the RNA was reverse transcribed with random hexamers. The raw public reads went through TCRdb reprocessing: fastp at Q25, MiXCR clone calling, in-frame beta chains kept. Each entry merges the rows of one CDR3 protein and shows their most common DNA and genes. The sample profile shows more than 150,000 distinct CDR3 sequences; 95% of them were found once. The ten largest clonotypes hold less than 0.2% of the sample. Material: CD8+ T cells from PBMCs. Every receptor here comes from a human donor with Susac syndrome.

This chain uses TRBV6-5 with TRBJ2-1, with D possibly TRBD2 on 6 matching bases. This CDR3 region has 13 residues. Trimming took off 8 bases at V and 7 bases at J, with 15 bases between the two ends. Germline loops: CDR1 MNHEY, CDR2 SVGAGI. The CDR3 nucleotides are TGTGCCAGCGCTCTAGCGCAAAATAATGAGCAGTTCTTC. Translating gives CASALAQNNEQFF.

This clonotype has a single count. This chain connects TRBV13 to TRBJ1-1; 7 bases match TRBD1. There are 14 residues in the CDR3. In germline, CDR1 is PRHDT, CDR2 FYEKMQ (reference sequence). V trimming: 4 bases; J trimming: 6 bases; junction bases outside the gene matches: 8. CDR3: CASSSDRARAEAFF. CDR3 sequence (DNA): TGTGCCAGCAGCTCCGACAGGGCGAGAGCTGAAGCTTTCTTT.

This clonotype was seen just once. The chain is built from TRBV18 and TRBJ1-5; 7 bases line up with TRBD1. The CDR3 runs to 13 residues. The germline CDR1 and CDR2 sequences are KGHSH and LQKENI. V shed 8 bases and J 5 bases; nucleotides not matched to a gene: 6. CDR3 DNA: TGTGCCAGCCAGGGGACAGCGGATCAGCCCCAGCATTTT. As protein: CASQGTADQPQHF.

The V and J genes are TRBV24-1 and TRBJ2-1; D perhaps matches TRBD1 (5 bases). The V gene's germline CDR1 is KGHDR and CDR2 SFDVKD. Trimming took off 4 bases at V and 5 bases at J, with 11 bases between the two ends. The CDR3 runs to 14 residues. The CDR3 bases are TGTGCCACCAGTGAATCCGACAGAAACAATGAGCAGTTCTTC. Translation: CATSESDRNNEQFF.

The chain has TRBV12-3 or TRBV12-4 and TRBJ1-1; no reliable D call. V was cut by 5 bases and J by 1 base, with 8 bases left in between. The CDR3 is 13 residues long. In nucleotides, the CDR3 is TGTGCCAGCAGTGTAGTAGAGAACACTGAAGCTTTCTTT. Translated: CASSVVENTEAFF.

The CDR3 sequence: CASSLGDRVDQPQHF. As DNA, the CDR3 is TGTGCCAGCAGCTTGGGAGACAGGGTGGATCAGCCCCAGCATTTT. The rearrangement links TRBV5-6 to TRBJ1-5; 7 nucleotides agree with TRBD1. The V gene end was trimmed by 0 bases and the J gene end by 5 bases; junction bases not matched to a gene: 5. Germline V lookup: CDR1 SGHDT, CDR2 YYEEEE. The CDR3 spans 15 residues.

The chain is built from TRBV30 and TRBJ1-2, with D possibly being TRBD1 (5 bases). CDR3 length: 12 residues. The V end was cut by 0 bases, the J end by 6 bases, with 8 bases between. In germline, CDR1 is GTSNPN, CDR2 SVGIG (reference sequence). DNA of the CDR3: TGTGCCTGGAGTGTAGGACAACATGGCTACACCTTC. Residues: CAWSVGQHGYTF.

V gene TRBV20-1 combines with J gene TRBJ2-1; D gene uncertain. The CDR3 is made up of 14 amino acids. The V gene's germline CDR1 is DFQATT and CDR2 SNEGSKA (reference sequence). V gave up 1 base and J gave up 0 bases, with 7 bases separating them. CDR3 sequence reads: CSARVPHSYNEQFF. CDR3 DNA: TGCAGTGCTAGAGTACCCCACTCCTACAATGAGCAGTTCTTC.

The V and J genes are TRBV7-9 and TRBJ2-2; D ambiguous. Germline loops: CDR1 SEHNR, CDR2 FQNEAQ (reference sequence). The CDR3 is 13 residues long. Trimming took off 3 bases at V and 5 bases at J, with 7 bases between the two ends. The CDR3 region is CASSFGPTGELFF. The DNA of the CDR3 is TGTGCCAGCAGCTTTGGCCCTACCGGGGAGCTGTTTTTT.

The chain carries TRBV5-4 and TRBJ1-1, with a weak D call TRBD1 (5 bases). The germline V gene encodes CDR1 SGHNT and CDR2 YYREEE (reference sequence). The CDR3 spans 14 residues. Trimming shortened V by 4 bases and J by 6 bases, and 16 bases separated the two germline ends. CDR3 DNA sequence: TGTGCCAGCAGCCCCCAGGGAGGGAGGGCTGAAGCTTTCTTT. Amino acids: CASSPQGGRAEAFF.